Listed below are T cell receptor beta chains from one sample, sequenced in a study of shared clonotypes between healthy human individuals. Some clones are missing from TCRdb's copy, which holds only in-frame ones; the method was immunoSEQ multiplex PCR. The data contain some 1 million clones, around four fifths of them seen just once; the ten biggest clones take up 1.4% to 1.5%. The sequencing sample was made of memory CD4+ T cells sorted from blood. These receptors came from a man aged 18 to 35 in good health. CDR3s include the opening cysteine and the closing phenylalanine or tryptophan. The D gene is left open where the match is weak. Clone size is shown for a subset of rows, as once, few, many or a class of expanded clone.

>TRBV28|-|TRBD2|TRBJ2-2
TGTGCCAGCAGCACCTGGACTAGAACCCCCGGGGAGCTGTTTTTT
CASSTWTRTPGELFF
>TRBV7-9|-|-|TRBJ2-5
TGTGCCAGCAGCTTGATTGGCGGATTTCGGGAGACCCAGTACTTC
CASSLIGGFRETQYF
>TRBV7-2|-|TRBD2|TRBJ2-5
TGTGCCAGCAGCTCCGGACTAGCGGGAGGGAGACAAGAGACCCAGTACTTC
CASSSGLAGGRQETQYF
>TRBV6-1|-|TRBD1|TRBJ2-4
TGTGCCACCCGCCGGACAGGGCCAAACATTCAGTACTTC
CATRRTGPNIQYF
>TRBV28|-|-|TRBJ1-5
TGTGCCAGCAGTTTCCTCTTGGGCGTTCAGCCCCAGCATTTT
CASSFLLGVQPQHF
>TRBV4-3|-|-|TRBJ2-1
TGCGCCAGCAGCCGTTATCTACGCGAAAGGGCGTTCTTC
CASSRYLRERAFF
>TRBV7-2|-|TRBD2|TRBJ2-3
TGTGCCAGCAGCTTAGTAGGGACTAGCCCAGATACGCAGTATTTT
CASSLVGTSPDTQYF
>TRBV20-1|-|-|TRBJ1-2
TGCAGTGCACTTAACTATGGCTACACCTTC
CSALNYGYTF
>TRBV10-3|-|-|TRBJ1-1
TGTGCCATCACTGCAACGGTGAACACTGAAGCTTTCTTT
CAITATVNTEAFF
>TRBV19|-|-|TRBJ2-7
TGTGCCAGTAGTTCCCCGGGAGAACTTTACGAGCAGTACTTC
CASSSPGELYEQYF
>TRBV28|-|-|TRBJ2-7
TGTGCCAGCAGTTTATGGGGGACGCTCTCCTACGAGCAGTACTTC
CASSLWGTLSYEQYF
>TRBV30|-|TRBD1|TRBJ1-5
TGTGCCTGGAGTACCTACCAGGGGGGCAATCAGCCCCAGCATTTT
CAWSTYQGGNQPQHF
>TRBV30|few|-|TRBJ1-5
TGTGCCTGGGGTAACGGGGATCAGCCCCAGCATTTT
CAWGNGDQPQHF
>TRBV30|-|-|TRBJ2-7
TGTGCCTGGAGTCGGGGGCACGAGCAGTACTTC
CAWSRGHEQYF
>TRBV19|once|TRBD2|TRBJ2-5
TGTGCCAGCCGCCCGGGAGGGTACCAAAAGACCCAGTACTTC
CASRPGGYQKTQYF
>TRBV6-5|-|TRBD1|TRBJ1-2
TGTGCCTCCCTCGAGGACAGGCCCCTCTATGGCTACACCTTC
CASLEDRPLYGYTF
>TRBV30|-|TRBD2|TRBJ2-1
TGTGCCTGGAATCGGGGGGGCCTCTACAATGAGCAGTTCTTC
CAWNRGGLYNEQFF
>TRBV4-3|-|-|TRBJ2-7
TGCGCCAGCAGCCAAGATCGCGCTATTCTTTACGAGCAGTACTTC
CASSQDRAILYEQYF
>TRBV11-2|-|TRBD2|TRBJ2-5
TGTGCCAGCAGCTTATCCCCGGGGGGGGTTGGGGCGACCCAGTACTTC
CASSLSPGGVGATQYF
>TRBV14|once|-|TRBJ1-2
TGTGCCAGCAGCCAAGGATATAGCTATGGCTACACCTTC
CASSQGYSYGYTF
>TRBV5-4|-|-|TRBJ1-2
TGTGCCAGCAGCTCCGAGAGGGCTAACTATGGCTACACCTTC
CASSSERANYGYTF
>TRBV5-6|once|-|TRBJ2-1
TGTGCCAGCAGCCACCGCGAGAGCTCCTACAATGAGCAGTTCTTC
CASSHRESSYNEQFF